Listed below are T cell receptor beta chains from one sample, sequenced in a study of T cells after yellow fever vaccination. A single record per CDR3 protein comes from TCRdb applying MiXCR to the 5' RACE reads. The sample carries some 670,000 distinct CDR3 sequences, 9% to 15% recorded once. Sequenced here: PBMCs, sampled on the day of the yellow fever booster vaccination. These receptors came from a man aged 25 to 40 who received the YFV17D yellow fever vaccine. Both conserved end residues are part of each CDR3. D genes are given only for firm matches. Rows give clone size only sometimes, using once, few, many, or a class for an expanded clone.

J gene: TRBJ1-2
V gene: TRBV24-1
D gene: .
clone size: few
CDR3 DNA: TGTGCCACCAGTGACTCCGGGACCTATGGCTACACCTTC
CDR3 protein: CATSDSGTYGYTF

J gene: TRBJ2-7
V gene: TRBV19
D gene: TRBD2
clone size: .
CDR3 DNA: TGTGCCAGTAGTATCAATGCGGGAGGGCCTTACGAGCAGTACTTC
CDR3 protein: CASSINAGGPYEQYF

J gene: TRBJ2-3
V gene: TRBV5-1
D gene: .
clone size: few
CDR3 DNA: TGCGCCAGCAGCTTCGCGGGATACGAAGCAGATACGCAGTATTTT
CDR3 protein: CASSFAGYEADTQYF

J gene: TRBJ2-6
V gene: TRBV12-3/TRBV12-4
D gene: .
clone size: few
CDR3 DNA: TGTGCCAGCAGCCCGTGGGATTCGGCTGGGGCCAACGTCCTGACTTTC
CDR3 protein: CASSPWDSAGANVLTF

J gene: TRBJ2-1
V gene: TRBV5-1
D gene: .
clone size: many
CDR3 DNA: TGTGCCAGCAGTGGGGGGACCTACAATGAGCAGTTCTTC
CDR3 protein: CASSGGTYNEQFF

J gene: TRBJ1-1
V gene: TRBV29-1
D gene: .
clone size: few
CDR3 DNA: TGCAGCGTTGGAGGGTCAGGGGCGGGGGCTAAAGCTTTCTTT
CDR3 protein: CSVGGSGAGAKAFF

J gene: TRBJ2-7
V gene: TRBV7-2
D gene: .
clone size: many
CDR3 DNA: TGTGCCAGCAGCTTAATATTGGGGACGGAGCAGTACTTC
CDR3 protein: CASSLILGTEQYF

J gene: TRBJ2-1
V gene: TRBV7-8
D gene: TRBD2
clone size: .
CDR3 DNA: TGTGCCAGCAGCATTGTTAGCGGGGCCTACAATGAGCAGTTCTTC
CDR3 protein: CASSIVSGAYNEQFF

J gene: TRBJ2-3
V gene: TRBV25-1
D gene: .
clone size: once
CDR3 DNA: TGTGCCAGCAGTGAAATTTCCGCGGGACAGAGAGATACGCAGTATTTT
CDR3 protein: CASSEISAGQRDTQYF

J gene: TRBJ1-5
V gene: TRBV7-2
D gene: TRBD1
clone size: few
CDR3 DNA: TGTGCCAGCAGCAACACAGGGGGTACTCAGCCCCAGCATTTT
CDR3 protein: CASSNTGGTQPQHF

J gene: TRBJ2-7
V gene: TRBV7-2
D gene: .
clone size: .
CDR3 DNA: TGTGCCACCCAATACCAGGTGTCGGGGGAGCAGTACTTC
CDR3 protein: CATQYQVSGEQYF

J gene: TRBJ2-1
V gene: TRBV3-1
D gene: TRBD1
clone size: few
CDR3 DNA: TGTGCCAGCAGCACCGGGACAGGGGGCGGAATGACCTCCTACAATGAGCAGTTCTTC
CDR3 protein: CASSTGTGGGMTSYNEQFF

J gene: TRBJ2-5
V gene: TRBV7-7
D gene: TRBD1
clone size: few
CDR3 DNA: TGTGCTAGCAGCTTCGGCAGGGGGCTTGAAGAGACCCAGTACTTC
CDR3 protein: CASSFGRGLEETQYF

J gene: TRBJ2-4
V gene: TRBV5-1
D gene: TRBD1
clone size: few
CDR3 DNA: TGCGCCAGCAGCTCGGCTACGACAGGGTCCGGAAACATTCAGTACTTC
CDR3 protein: CASSSATTGSGNIQYF

J gene: TRBJ1-6
V gene: TRBV3-1
D gene: .
clone size: many
CDR3 DNA: TGTGCCAGCAGCCTTCGAGAAGTTGGTTTTTCACCCCTCCACTTT
CDR3 protein: CASSLREVGFSPLHF

J gene: TRBJ2-3
V gene: TRBV28
D gene: TRBD1
clone size: .
CDR3 DNA: TGTGCCAGCAGTTTTGGGACAGATTACACAGATACGCAGTATTTT
CDR3 protein: CASSFGTDYTDTQYF

J gene: TRBJ2-7
V gene: TRBV7-2
D gene: TRBD2
clone size: .
CDR3 DNA: TGTGCCAGCAGCTTAGGTCCGGCTAGCGGAGCCTCCTACGAGCAGTACTTC
CDR3 protein: CASSLGPASGASYEQYF

J gene: TRBJ2-1
V gene: TRBV15
D gene: .
clone size: .
CDR3 DNA: TGTGCCACCAGCAGAGAGGCCCTCTCCTACAATGAGCAGTTCTTC
CDR3 protein: CATSREALSYNEQFF

J gene: TRBJ2-2
V gene: TRBV20-1
D gene: TRBD2
clone size: .
CDR3 DNA: TGCAGTGCCAAACCCGGGACTAGCGGTACCGGGGAGCTGTTTTTT
CDR3 protein: CSAKPGTSGTGELFF

J gene: TRBJ2-7
V gene: TRBV5-4
D gene: TRBD2
clone size: .
CDR3 DNA: TGTGCCAGCGGGGATGCGGGGGTTTCCTACGAGCAGTACTTC
CDR3 protein: CASGDAGVSYEQYF

J gene: TRBJ1-6
V gene: TRBV7-2
D gene: .
clone size: few
CDR3 DNA: TGTGCCAGCAGCTTATACAGGGTGGAATCACCCCTCCACTTT
CDR3 protein: CASSLYRVESPLHF

J gene: TRBJ2-5
V gene: TRBV6-6
D gene: .
clone size: .
CDR3 DNA: TGTGCCAGCAGTTACCCGGGGGCAGAGACCCAGTACTTC
CDR3 protein: CASSYPGAETQYF

J gene: TRBJ2-7
V gene: TRBV7-2
D gene: .
clone size: .
CDR3 DNA: .
CDR3 protein: CASSLVASGTPEYF

J gene: TRBJ2-3
V gene: TRBV10-3
D gene: TRBD2
clone size: .
CDR3 DNA: TGTGCCATCAGTGCCTTTCTGGGACTAGGCCCCGAACGGGATACGCAGTATTTT
CDR3 protein: CAISAFLGLGPERDTQYF